The T cell receptor beta chain described here comes from a study of PD-L1 blockade in urothelial cancer (dated by TCRdb to 2016 to 2017). At the level of the whole study: Therapy was started at some point between 2013 and 2015 for all patients, and atezolizumab 1,200 mg was administered intravenously every 3 weeks. About 90% of the roughly 29 patients were identified as males with urothelial cancer of bladder origin, and a prior smoking history was reported by 18 of 29 patients. An ECOG performance status of 0 or 1 was recorded for the patients, and 0 to 3 prior chemotherapy regimens had been received by the patients. Blood samples were analyzed 3 weeks after the start of treatment (second dose) and 6 weeks after the start of treatment. Blood samples yielded a median of roughly 150,000 T cells and some 80,000 unique TCRs, with median clonality approximately 0.08. The study, an exploratory multi-omic analysis, examined somatic, immune and clinical correlates of response to PD-L1 blockade with atezolizumab in urothelial cancer. Pretreatment tumor samples, along with matched peripheral blood collected serially before and after atezolizumab treatment, underwent TCR sequencing. Durable clinical benefit was defined as a progression-free survival longer than 6 months, and TCR features were additionally tested against progression-free survival and overall survival. In the same patients, pretreatment tumors underwent whole exome sequencing and RNA sequencing in addition to TCR sequencing. Durable clinical benefit was achieved by nine patients and was not achieved by 20 patients. Approximately 30 patients had pretreatment blood TCR-seq, roughly 24 had at least one posttreatment blood collection, and roughly 24 had tumor TCR-seq. Study-wide findings and limitations: Because the sample size was small (n ≈ 27) and many of the analyses were exploratory, the results are meant to be hypothesis-generating. Improved progression-free and overall survival was associated with having pretreatment peripheral blood TCR clonality below the median. Patients with durable benefit showed greater expansion of tumor-associated TCR clones in peripheral blood 3 weeks after starting treatment (n of about 20, p = 0.022).

Each PCR received spiked-in synthetic TCR analog templates so that absolute template abundance could be estimated from read counts. The immunoSEQ assay used bias-controlled V and J gene primers to amplify TCRbeta CDR3 regions from genomic DNA. Sequencing of rearranged TCRbeta segments was performed at approximately 20X coverage. On the authors' methods: Clustering was used to correct sequencing errors, and CDR3s were annotated against IMGT to assign V, D and J genes. Out-of-frame and stop-codon sequences were excluded, and only productive TCRbeta rearrangements were used in downstream analyses. Clonality was computed as one minus Shannon entropy normalized by the log of the number of unique productive sequences. Fisher's exact test with Benjamini-Hochberg correction, using a cutoff of adjusted p below 0.01, was how clones that differed between time points or between blood and tumor were identified. Not all clones reach the TCRdb copy of this immuneACCESS table, which keeps in-frame sequences only. Checked studies attribute under half of the gap to unresolved V genes and leave the rest unexplained. Clone size and the V and J calls come from that table; the DNA yielded D and trimming. This sample is represented by roughly 41,000 clones; over 75% of them were singletons. Jointly, the top ten make up more than 15% of the sample.

The cohort comprised around 30 patients with locally advanced or metastatic urothelial carcinoma treated at Memorial Sloan Kettering on a trial protocol. Peripheral blood mononuclear cells were collected pretreatment and during treatment, with between 1 and 8 total time points obtained per patient. The Qiagen DNeasy Blood extraction kit was used to purify genomic DNA from total PBMCs and tumor samples. Collected pretreatment and during treatment, PBMCs were isolated and stored as previously described. This clone is a singleton in its sample. Its antigen remains unidentified. Qualities for individual bases were not recorded, and no much larger clone is one base off. Sequenced here: PBMCs, sampled around atezolizumab (anti-PD-L1) treatment. The sequence derives from a man in his 60s with urothelial cancer.

The DNA sequence reads TGTGCCAGCAGCTTAAGCGACTCTTCTTTCGAGCAGTACTTC. Its amino acids are CASSLSDSSFEQYF. The rearranged chain carries TRBV7-2 and TRBJ2-7; the D gene cannot be named for sure. The CDR1 and CDR2 encoded by the germline V gene are SGHTA and FQGNSA. From the cysteine through the phenylalanine, the CDR3 covers 14 amino acids. CDR3 DNA is the only sequence kept; it has 42 bases, read in frame from the first base. Between the V and J ends, shortened by 2 bases and 6 bases respectively, the junction contains 14 bases. Where the CDR3 stops, the reference TRBV7-2 and TRBJ2-7 genes take over; the full variable domain is GAGVSQSPSNKVTEKGKDVELRCDPISGHTALYWYRQSLGQGLEFLIYFQGNSAPDKSGLPSDRFSAERTGGSVSTLTIQRTQQEDSAVYLCASSLSDSSFEQYFGPGTRLTVT.